This T cell receptor beta chain was observed in a study of shared clonotypes between healthy human individuals. Germline CDR1 MNHEY, CDR2 SMNVEV (reference sequence). V lost 4 bases and J lost 0; bases outside the gene matches: 11. The CDR3 covers 19 residues. Comments on this clone: The antigen remains undetermined.

TCRdb's copy holds only in-frame clones and misses some; the assay was immunoSEQ multiplex PCR. Of about 680,000 clones in the sample, about 78% were seen once. Study-wide results and limits: Naive subsets tended to show greater estimated richness than memory subsets.

The V gene is TRBV27, the J gene TRBJ2-6; 8 positions agree with TRBD1. Sequencing was performed on memory CD4+ T cells sorted from blood. Subset: CD45RA-negative fraction. This sequence was found in a woman between 25 and 40 years old in good health. CDR3 in DNA: TGTGCCAGCAGTTCCCGACAGGGGAGAACCTTCTCTGGGGCCAACGTCCTGACTTTC. This translates into CASSSRQGRTFSGANVLTF. The full variable domain, its missing parts supplied by reference TRBV27 and TRBJ2-6, is EAQVTQNPRYLITVTGKKLTVTCSQNMNHEYMSWYRQDPGLGLRQIYYSMNVEVTDKGDVPEGYKVSRKEKRNFPLILESPSPNQTSLYFCASSSRQGRTFSGANVLTFGAGSRLTVL.